This TCR beta chain was sequenced in a study of blood T cells in healthy people across ages. Using a J-beta primer mix together with a sample-barcoded 5' primer, a second PCR was run for roughly 7 to 11 cycles. Template switching added a 12-random-nucleotide identifier to every cDNA molecule. TCRdb fed the 5' RACE reads into MiXCR, producing one record per CDR3 protein. In the table there are about 970,000 distinct CDR3 sequences, 45% to 60% of which are singletons. Regarding the study as a whole: Among T cells, TCR beta diversity per million cells dropped roughly linearly as age rose. Higher diversity and more naive CD4+ cells were features of long-lived donors, compared to aged donors.

Comments on this clonotype: Its cognate antigen is unknown.

Trimming cost V 5 bases and J 2 bases, with 12 bases left between them. CDR3 length: 14 amino acids. Germline V gene data show CDR1 as MNHEY and CDR2 as SVGAGI. The chain combines TRBV6-5 with TRBJ2-5; no definite D call. The clonotype was recovered from a woman aged 55 to 70 in good health. Source material: blood. The CDR3 coding sequence is TGTGCCAGCAGTGCGCTAGGAACTCAAGAGACCCAGTACTTC. Translated: CASSALGTQETQYF.